A single sample gave rise to the 12 T cell receptor beta chains below, sequenced in a study of regulatory T cells in long-lasting Graves disease. Arm-PCR of CDR3 regions with iRepertoire HTBI primers generated TCR beta libraries. TCRdb called the multiplex PCR reads again in MiXCR, with one record for every CDR3 protein. The top ten clones hold about 12% of a sample with about 500,000 distinct CDR3 sequences, roughly 15% of them seen once. The time point: newly diagnosed GD, antithyroid drugs for less than 3 months. PBMCs provided the RNA from which the TCR library was made. These data also featured in a second study, about T cells in Graves' hyperthyroidism and ophthalmopathy.

This material consisted of peripheral blood mononuclear cells (PBMCs), taken at new diagnosis, from a patient treated with antithyroid drugs. The origin of the receptors is a man between 40 and 49 years old with Graves disease.

V and J are TRBV14 and TRBJ2-3; 8 positions match TRBD1. Trimming at V came to 4 bases and at J to 0 bases, leaving 9 bases not matched to a gene. The germline CDR1 and CDR2 sequences are SGHDN and FVKESK. The CDR3 length is 17 residues. CDR3 amino acids: CASSRNRDRFSTDTQYF. The CDR3 DNA is TGTGCCAGCAGCCGGAACCGGGACAGGTTTAGCACAGATACGCAGTATTTT.

This clonotype was observed a handful of times. The chain joins TRBV15 to TRBJ2-2; 9 bases match TRBD1. The CDR3 loop spans 14 amino acids. Per the germline V gene, CDR1 is LNHNV and CDR2 is YYDKDF (reference sequence). Trimming took 9 bases from V and 7 from J; bases not matched to a gene: 9. The CDR3 protein is CATGQGIYNGELFF. CDR3 nucleotide sequence: TGTGCCACAGGACAGGGGATCTACAACGGGGAGCTGTTTTTT.

V is TRBV6-1 and J is TRBJ2-5, with D perhaps TRBD1 (6 bases). V dropped 4 bases and J dropped 11 bases, with 14 bases sitting between them. The germline CDR1 and CDR2 sequences are MNHNS and SASEGT. The CDR3 has 12 residues. Written as DNA, the CDR3 is TGTGCCAGCAGTGTAAACAGGGAATCTCAGTACTTC. Residues: CASSVNRESQYF.

The rearrangement joins TRBV11-3 to TRBJ2-5; 7 nucleotides match TRBD2. Near its end, the DNA agrees better with TRBJ2-1, so the J call may be wrong. Germline lookup yields CDR1 SGHNT and CDR2 YENEEA. The CDR3 length is 16 residues. Here the CDR3 DNA reads TGTGCCAGCAGCTTAGATCTGGGAACTAGCGCCAATGAGCAGTTCTTC. Translation: CASSLDLGTSANEQFF.

This clonotype appeared many times. The V gene is TRBV7-6, the J gene TRBJ2-2; D could derive from TRBD1 or TRBD2 (5 bases each). The germline gives CDR1 SGHVS, CDR2 FNYEAQ. Trimming left V 3 bases short and J 5 bases short, with 13 bases between. This CDR3 comprises 15 residues. The CDR3 loop is CASSLRGAETGELFF. CDR3 bases: TGTGCCAGCAGCTTGAGGGGCGCGGAAACCGGGGAGCTGTTTTTT. Filled out from reference TRBV7-6 and TRBJ2-2, the complete variable domain reads GAGVSQSPRYKVTKRGQDVALRCDPISGHVSLYWYRQALGQGPEFLTYFNYEAQQDKSGLPNDRFSAERPEGSISTLTIQRTEQRDSAMYRCASSLRGAETGELFFGEGSRLTVL.

This clonotype was observed at least ten times. This chain links TRBV28 with TRBJ2-7; D possibly corresponds to TRBD2 (6 bases). Germline V gene data show CDR1 as MDHEN and CDR2 as SYDVKM. CDR3 length equals 14 residues. V was clipped by 5 bases and J by 2 bases, with 13 bases between them. DNA for the CDR3: TGTGCCAGCAGTATACCGGGGGTAGCCTACGAGCAGTACTTC. Translating gives CASSIPGVAYEQYF.

This clonotype was detected many times. This rearrangement joins TRBV2 to TRBJ2-7; TRBD2 matches at 7 bases. After removal of 7 bases from V and 2 bases from J, the junction contained 8 bases not matched to a gene. The CDR3 totals 14 residues. Germline CDR1 and CDR2: SNHLY and FYNNEI. CDR3 loop: CASIREEDPYEQYF. DNA for the CDR3: TGTGCCAGCATCCGGGAGGAAGACCCCTACGAGCAGTACTTC.

The table lists this clonotype with many counts. The chain is built from TRBV20-1 and TRBJ2-5, with 10 bases that match TRBD2. Germline-derived CDR1 and CDR2 are DFQATT and SNEGSKA (reference sequence). V shed 6 bases, J shed 1 base, and the junction held 8 bases outside the gene matches. This CDR3 comprises 15 residues. The DNA of the CDR3 is TGCAGTGCCCGCCGGACTAGCGGTGTCCAAGAGACCCAGTACTTC. Amino acids: CSARRTSGVQETQYF.

This clonotype was found many times. V usage is TRBV10-2 and J usage is TRBJ1-2; D is uncertain. The CDR3 extends over 14 amino acids. V shed 1 base and J shed 3 bases, with 9 bases lying between them. CDR1 and CDR2 (germline): WSHSY, SAAADI. CDR3 nucleotide sequence: TGCGCCAGCAGTGAGTATAGTGGTGACTATGGCTACACCTTC. The encoded protein is CASSEYSGDYGYTF.

Only a few counts were recorded for this clonotype. The rearrangement links TRBV29-1 to TRBJ2-3; 9 bases line up with TRBD1. Germline loops: CDR1 SQVTM, CDR2 ANQGSEA. The CDR3 contains 15 residues. The V gene end was trimmed by 6 bases and the J gene end by 0 bases; junction bases not matched to a gene: 7. CDR3: CSVDRGSKSTDTQYF. The CDR3 DNA reads as TGCAGCGTAGACAGGGGGTCGAAAAGCACAGATACGCAGTATTTT.

This clonotype was detected many times. This chain uses TRBV28 with TRBJ2-7; the D gene is possibly TRBD2 (6 bases). Looked up from germline, CDR1 is MDHEN and CDR2 is SYDVKM. The V gene lost 7 bases and the J gene lost 2 bases, with 18 bases spanning the gap. The CDR3 has 15 residues. The CDR3 DNA is TGTGCCAGCATTACTAGGCATCGGGGGACCTACGAGCAGTACTTC. It translates to CASITRHRGTYEQYF. Complete variable domain (other parts from reference TRBV28 and TRBJ2-7): DVKVTQSSRYLVKRTGEKVFLECVQDMDHENMFWYRQDPGLGLRLIYFSYDVKMKEKGDIPEGYSVSREKKERFSLILESASTNQTSMYLCASITRHRGTYEQYFGPGTRLTVT.

The chain employs TRBV9 and TRBJ2-2; maybe TRBD1 (5 bases). Germline V CDR1 and CDR2: SGDLS, YYNGEE. This CDR3 contains 13 residues. Trimming removed 4 bases from V and 6 bases from J, with 10 bases in between. CDR3 sequence reads: CASSRVGPGELFF. The CDR3 bases are TGTGCCAGCAGCAGAGTGGGGCCCGGGGAGCTGTTTTTT.